The subject of this entry is one T cell receptor (beta chain). Using immunoSEQ multiplex PCR, the repertoire was profiled, and TCRdb retains in-frame clones only, with some absent. The sample records around 65,000 clones, around 92% being singletons. The CDR3 is made up of 15 amino acids. CDR1 and CDR2 (germline): SNHLY, FYNNEI. The ends lost 2 bases at V and 8 bases at J; junction bases unmatched: 9. The data were taken from a study of T cell changes during pregnancy in multiple sclerosis. The chain employs TRBV2 and TRBJ2-1, with 7 bases lining up with TRBD1. This TCR derives from a female donor in good health, enrolled as a control in a pregnancy study. This specimen consisted of peripheral blood, obtained in the second trimester of pregnancy. The CDR3 coding sequence is TGTGCCAGCAGTGAAAACAGGGGACCACCGGATGAGCAGTTCTTC. Encoded protein: CASSENRGPPDEQFF.